This T cell receptor (beta chain) came from a study of CD8+ T cells in alopecia areata. Alopecia areata patients provided lesional scalp punch biopsies and peripheral blood, both collected for the study. Sorting of PBMCs yielded the CD4+ and CD8+ T cells. The CDR3 consists of 14 residues. The germline CDR1 and CDR2 sequences are SGDLS and YYNGEE. V was cut by 3 bases and J by 4 bases, with 11 bases left in between. Following extraction, RNA underwent reverse transcription to cDNA, which served as the sequencing template. The repertoire was sequenced with immunoSEQ multiplex PCR; TCRdb's copy has only in-frame clones and lacks some. The sample shows more than 150,000 clones, about 60% of them seen only once.

Sequencing used CD4+ T cells sorted from blood, obtained at week 0. The clonotype originates from a human donor with alopecia areata. The V call is TRBV9, the J call TRBJ1-3, with D tentatively TRBD1 (5 bases). In DNA, the CDR3 is TGTGCCAGCAGCGAGGGGCAGGAAGGAAACACCATATATTTT. Its protein is CASSEGQEGNTIYF.